The clone carrying this TCR beta chain was observed a handful of times. Its antigen is still unknown. Making the TCR beta libraries involved quantitative 5'-RACE with molecular barcodes. Via MiXCR, TCRdb re-called the 5' RACE reads, giving one row per CDR3 protein. Here the sample spans hundreds of thousands of distinct CDR3 sequences, roughly a quarter being singletons. The CDR3 spans 15 residues. Trimming removed 4 bases at V and 4 bases at J, with 13 bases between. Germline V lookup: CDR1 MGHRA, CDR2 YSYEKL. The data belong to a study of CD8 T cells in ankylosing spondylitis. Notes on the study in general: Those disease-linked clones were CD8+; they were also relatively rare in peripheral blood. Earlier authors reported some of these motif variants in reactive arthritis synovial fluid and blood. It appeared that ankylosing spondylitis blood was characterized by a TCR beta motif of seven or eight highly homologous variants.

The sequence was collected from a male donor with ankylosing spondylitis. V and J are TRBV4-1 and TRBJ2-2, with D perhaps given as TRBD1 or TRBD2 (5 bases each). The sample consisted of blood, either unsorted or a sorted T cell fraction (not recorded which). The CDR3 here is CASSRDGLRTGELFF. DNA for the CDR3: TGCGCCAGCAGCCGGGACGGCCTGCGCACCGGGGAGCTGTTTTTT.